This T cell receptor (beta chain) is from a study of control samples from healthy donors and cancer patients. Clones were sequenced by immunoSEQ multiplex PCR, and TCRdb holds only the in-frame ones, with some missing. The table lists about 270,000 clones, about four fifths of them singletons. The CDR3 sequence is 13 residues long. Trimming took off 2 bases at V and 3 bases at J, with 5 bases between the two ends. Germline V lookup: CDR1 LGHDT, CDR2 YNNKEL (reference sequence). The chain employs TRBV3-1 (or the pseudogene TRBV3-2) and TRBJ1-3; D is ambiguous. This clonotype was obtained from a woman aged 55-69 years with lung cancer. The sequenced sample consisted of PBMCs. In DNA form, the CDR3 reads TGTGCCAGCAGCCAACGATATGGAAACACCATATATTTT. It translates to CASSQRYGNTIYF.